This TCR beta chain appears in the sequencing data of a study of T cells in Graves' hyperthyroidism and ophthalmopathy. RNA transcripts provided the source from which TCR beta CDR3 regions were amplified. RT-PCR in the first round (using the HTBI primer set) targeted the TCR CDR3. TCRdb processed the multiplex PCR reads anew with MiXCR; each CDR3 protein has one entry. The sample contains about 110,000 distinct CDR3 sequences, around a sixth of which appear only once. CDR3 length: 14 residues. V was clipped by 5 bases and J by 5 bases, with 13 bases between them. Germline values: CDR1 SGHNT, CDR2 YENEEA. This clonotype was seen ten or more times.

The origin of this receptor is a woman in her 50s with Graves' hyperthyroidism. Sequenced: blood. The rearrangement joins TRBV11-3 to TRBJ2-1; D is uncertain. The CDR3, as DNA: TGTGCCAGCAGCCACACCAACCGTAACAATGAGCAGTTCTTC. Protein: CASSHTNRNNEQFF. Filled out from reference TRBV11-3 and TRBJ2-1, the complete variable domain reads EAGVVQSPRYKIIEKKQPVAFWCNPISGHNTLYWYLQNLGQGPELLIRYENEEAVDDSQLPKDRFSAERLKGVDSTLKIQPAELGDSAVYLCASSHTNRNNEQFFGPGTRLTVL.